Described below is a single T cell receptor (beta chain) sequence and its context. There are a few counts of this clone. What antigen it recognizes has not been identified. There are no base qualities to consult, and no much larger clone falls within one base. The germline V end is reduced by 6 bases and the J end by 7 bases; junction bases left unmatched: 6. Reading the germline V gene gives CDR1 MNHEY and CDR2 SVGAGI. Reading from cysteine to phenylalanine, the CDR3 counts 13 amino acids. Left in the record is the CDR3 DNA by itself, 39 bases read in frame from the first base. The source of the sample is a study of shared clonotypes between healthy human individuals (dated by TCRdb to about 2020). With regard to the full study: The cohort comprised two women and a few men aged 18 to 49 years. Per donor, leukapheresis produced somewhere between about 0.94 and 9 billion PBMCs. For each donor, CD4 naive and CD4 memory were each given three plates, CD8 naive was given two plates, and CD8 memory was given one plate. To estimate repertoire size and how much clonotype sharing occurs between individuals, the study deeply sequenced the blood TCR repertoires of about 5 healthy adults. To increase sequencing depth and limit assay-specific biases, TCR repertoire library preparation and sequencing were carried out by different laboratories using diverse techniques. The paper's findings and limits, for the study overall: The small number of donors limited the genetic and exposure-history diversity represented. Based on pairwise subsampling, the degree of clonotype sharing among donors was expected to be affected by sequencing depth. Across a handful of donors, 5% to 6% of naive CD4, roughly 3.8% of naive CD8, roughly 2.2% of memory CD4, and 0.3% to 0.45% of memory CD8 clonotypes were shared. Compared with non-shared clonotypes, clonotypes shared by all four sorted-subset donors had higher generation probabilities. Rarefaction of sorted-subset datasets indicated incomplete sequencing despite the large sequencing depth. Naive subsets generally had larger estimated clonotype richness than memory subsets did. Only blood was sampled, and tissue TCR repertoires likely differ from those in blood.

Healthy HIV-negative adults with no recently reported acute infections or vaccinations were included as donors. Every donor was a Caucasian adult residing in Nashville, Tennessee, USA. CD4+ T cells were enriched through magnetic negative selection, after which naive cells were positively selected on CD45RA and the remaining negative fraction served as the memory subset. Blood was collected by leukapheresis, and PBMCs were isolated by Ficoll-Histopaque density gradient centrifugation and then cryopreserved in liquid nitrogen vapor phase. Analytical flow cytometry was used to check the purity and quantity of each magnetically sorted T cell population. Each sorted fraction had its genomic DNA isolated and then quantified by UV absorbance on a Nanodrop 2000c. Using the deep immunoSEQ assay, TCR CDR3 regions were amplified from genomic DNA by multiplex PCR. Extracted genomic DNA from each cell subset was distributed evenly across all wells of several immunoSEQ 96-well plates, and each plate was treated as a replicate. Each replicate PCR for sorted subsets received approximately 200 ng genomic DNA, equal to 30,000 or so T cell genomes. The purified libraries were quantified using a Qubit 3.0 fluorometer, sized with a Bioanalyzer 2100, and then quantified again using the KAPA Library Quantification kit. Every immunoSEQ 96-well plate was sequenced on a separate single-read 150-cycle Illumina NextSeq 550 flow cell. Per the original workflow: Because the immunoSEQ output included only junctional sequences and no quality scores, the filtering could not be the same as the filtering used for full-length reads. Sequences were annotated with PyIR, a Python wrapper for IgBLAST v1.9, using IMGT germline references to assign V/J genes and CDR3. Reads with weak V/J assignments (E-value above 1e-6), missing CDR3, stop codons, out-of-frame junctions, or ambiguous translated residues were removed. V3J clonotypes were defined as sequences sharing the same inferred V gene, J gene, and CDR3 amino acid sequence. Percentage overlap between repertoires was calculated by dividing the number of shared unique clonotypes by the size of the smaller repertoire. Three approaches were used to assess repertoire richness: RTK rarefaction, the Chao1 estimator, and Recon v2.1 estimates of unobserved clonotypes. OLGA was used to compute generation probabilities for all TCRbeta clonotypes that the gDNA method yielded from a handful of donors. TCRdb provides this immuneACCESS table in a form limited to in-frame rearrangements. Some clones are lacking; in checked studies, under half of them reflect an unresolved V gene, and why the rest are absent is not known. Clone size and V and J calls were adopted from that table, with D and trimming inferred from the DNA. This sample lists about a million clones; 65% to 80% were detected once. The top ten constitute approximately 1.5% of the sample.

The receptor chain draws on TRBV6-5 and TRBJ1-5, with 7 bases in between that match TRBD1. The receptor was isolated from a man aged 18 to 30 in good health. Sequencing was carried out using memory CD4+ T cells sorted from blood. Sample cell subset or site, as interpreted from the label and publication: CD45RA-negative fraction. CDR3 loop: CASRDRDGQPQHF. The DNA reads as follows: TGTGCCAGCAGAGACAGGGACGGCCAGCCCCAGCATTTT.